This TCR beta chain was recorded in a study of blood T cell repertoires in COVID-19. Overall study: Italy, Spain and the United States were the sources of the convalescent and acute COVID-19 samples.

V gave up 5 bases and J gave up 3 bases; unmatched junction bases: 13. Germline V gene lookup returns CDR1 SGHNT and CDR2 YYREEE (reference sequence). The CDR3 extends over 19 amino acids. Clones were read by immunoSEQ multiplex PCR, and TCRdb kept only the in-frame ones, dropping some. The table shows under 500,000 clones, with approximately 92% occurring only once. This clonotype was sampled from a man aged 30-40 years who had recovered from COVID-19. Sequenced: PBMCs or T cells enriched from blood (not recorded which). This rearrangement joins TRBV5-4 to TRBJ2-3; 15 bases map to TRBD2. CDR3 region: CASSLTGTSGRFLTDTQYF. CDR3 bases: TGTGCCAGCAGTTTGACCGGGACTAGCGGGAGGTTTCTAACAGATACGCAGTATTTT.